Following are 2 T cell receptor beta chains from one sample sequenced in a study of cytomegalovirus exposure and HLA in healthy donors. The PCR made use of 60 Vbeta and 13 Jbeta primers. The repertoire was sequenced with immunoSEQ multiplex PCR; TCRdb's copy has only in-frame clones and lacks some. In the table there are 130,000 or so clones, approximately 80% of which are singletons. Sequencing was done on a sample of PBMCs. The receptors come from a man aged 35-49 years in good health and CMV-seronegative.

V is TRBV28 and J is TRBJ2-3; 10 bases align to TRBD2. Germline loops: CDR1 MDHEN, CDR2 SYDVKM. The CDR3 runs 16 residues. V lost 4 bases and J lost 1; bases outside the gene matches: 5. In nucleotides, the CDR3 is TGTGCCAGCAGTTCACCAGGGACTAGCGGCACAGATACGCAGTATTTT. Residues: CASSSPGTSGTDTQYF.

The chain employs TRBV5-4 and TRBJ2-5, with D tentatively TRBD2 (6 bases). Trimming stripped 0 bases from V and 5 bases from J, with 14 bases between. The CDR3 contains 15 residues. In germline, CDR1 is SGHNT, CDR2 YYREEE (reference sequence). In DNA, the CDR3 is TGTGCCAGCAGCTTGGATGGGGGGTGGGAGGAGACCCAGTACTTC. Translated, it gives CASSLDGGWEETQYF.